The following is a T cell receptor beta chain sequence with its context. No cognate antigen has been identified for it. There are no base qualities to consult, and no much larger clone falls within one base. Using the deep immunoSEQ assay, multiplex PCR amplified TCR CDR3 regions from genomic DNA. Extracted genomic DNA from each cell subset was distributed evenly across all wells of several immunoSEQ 96-well plates, and each plate was treated as a replicate. For sorted subsets, each replicate PCR was loaded with 200 to 250 ng genomic DNA, equivalent to 30,000 or so T cell genomes. Purified libraries were measured with a Qubit 3.0 fluorometer, size-checked on a Bioanalyzer 2100, and measured again with the KAPA Library Quantification kit. Every immunoSEQ 96-well plate was sequenced on a separate single-read 150-cycle Illumina NextSeq 550 flow cell. The published analysis was carried out like this. Because only junctional sequences without quality scores were contained in the immunoSEQ output, filtering matching that applied to full-length reads could not be performed. Sequences were annotated with PyIR, a Python wrapper for IgBLAST v1.9, and V/J genes and CDR3 were assigned using IMGT germline references. Any read was removed if the V/J assignment was weak (E-value above 1e-6), the CDR3 was missing, or the read contained stop codons, out-of-frame junctions, or ambiguous translated residues. V3J clonotypes were defined as sequences sharing an identical inferred V gene, J gene, and CDR3 amino acid sequence. To compute the percentage overlap between repertoires, the number of shared unique clonotypes was divided by the size of the smaller repertoire. RTK rarefaction, the Chao1 estimator, and Recon v2.1 estimates of unobserved clonotypes were used to assess repertoire richness. OLGA was used to compute generation probabilities for all TCRbeta clonotypes that the gDNA method yielded from a handful of donors. TCRdb obtained this table from immuneACCESS and retained in-frame rearrangements with V and J assigned. These tables miss some clones; where compared with another copy, unresolved V genes account for less than half of the shortfall, and the remainder is unexplained. The V and J calls and clone size were taken over from that table, and D and trimming were inferred from the DNA. For this sample there are 2 million to 3 million clones; roughly 93% appear just once. About 0.38% of the sample is in the top ten clones.

Healthy HIV-negative adults with no recently reported acute infections or vaccinations were included as donors. Only Caucasian adults living in Nashville, Tennessee, USA were represented among the donors. Magnetic negative selection was used to enrich CD4+ T cells, after which naive cells were positively selected on CD45RA and the negative fraction became the memory subset. After blood collection by leukapheresis, PBMCs were isolated using Ficoll-Histopaque density gradient centrifugation and then cryopreserved in the vapor phase of liquid nitrogen. Analytical flow cytometry was used to check the purity and quantity of every magnetically sorted T cell population. Each sorted fraction had its genomic DNA isolated and then quantified by UV absorbance on a Nanodrop 2000c. These data come from a study of shared clonotypes between healthy human individuals (dated by TCRdb to between 2020 and 2021). With respect to the entire study: Three men and two women, aged 18 to 49 years, made up the cohort. Between about 0.94 and 10 billion PBMCs per donor were obtained by leukapheresis. Per donor, three plates each were used for CD4 naive and CD4 memory, two for CD8 naive, and one for CD8 memory. The study deeply sequenced blood TCR repertoires of five healthy adults to estimate repertoire size and the extent of clonotype sharing between individuals. Different laboratories and diverse techniques were used to prepare libraries and sequence TCR repertoires, to increase sequencing depth and limit assay-specific biases.

V loses 3 bases of germline sequence and J loses 9 bases, and the interval between the two ends is 15 bases. Reading the germline V gene gives CDR1 ENHRY and CDR2 SYGVKD. From the cysteine up to the phenylalanine, the CDR3 has a length of 14 residues. Kept here is only the CDR3 DNA, which spans 42 bases and is read in frame from base 1. The paper as a whole reports these results and caveats: Compared with non-shared clonotypes, the clonotypes found in all four sorted-subset donors had higher generation probabilities. Across a few donors, roughly 5.4% of naive CD4, 3.5% of naive CD8, 2.3% of memory CD4, and approximately 0.4% of memory CD8 clonotypes were shared. The small number of donors limited the genetic and exposure-history diversity represented. Sampling was restricted to blood, and TCR repertoires in tissue are likely to differ from TCR repertoires in blood. Pairwise subsampling indicated that sequencing depth was expected to affect the degree of clonotype sharing among donors. Rarefaction of sorted-subset datasets indicated incomplete sequencing despite the large sequencing depth. Naive subsets generally had larger estimated clonotype richness than memory subsets did.

Sequences were obtained from naive CD4+ T cells from PBMCs. The sample's cell subset or site label is to be understood as: CD45RA+ positively selected. The TCR comes from a young man in good health. Some clones in this sample may be carry-over from other donors' samples. This chain joins TRBV10-3 to TRBJ1-5, and perhaps TRBD1 as D gene, on 6 matching bases. The CDR3 here reads CAISDRTEFSPQHF. The DNA sequence reads TGTGCCATCAGTGATAGGACAGAATTTTCGCCCCAGCATTTT.